A selection of T cell receptor beta chains follows, all from one sample in a study of T cell changes during pregnancy in multiple sclerosis. Measured with immunoSEQ multiplex PCR; TCRdb has only the in-frame clones, and not every one. The sample carries about 39,000 clones, roughly 93% recorded once. Here the sequenced sample was CD4+ T cells from peripheral blood mononuclear cells, taken after pregnancy. The receptors stem from a female donor with multiple sclerosis, enrolled in a pregnancy study. Each CDR3 is given with its conserved first and last residue.

j_call,v_call,cdr3_aa
TRBJ1-2,TRBV7-8,CASSFRGGGYGYTF
TRBJ2-5,TRBV5-1,CASSKGGGSSGGLETQYF
TRBJ2-7,TRBV6-5,CASSSPSGGAREQYF
TRBJ1-5,TRBV27,CASSLGQADVEPQHF
TRBJ1-5,TRBV4-1,CASSQDQGRATGLAQHF
TRBJ2-5,TRBV7-8,CASSLDRGLGETQYF
TRBJ2-7,TRBV6-1,CASFLAGARYEQYF
TRBJ2-3,TRBV11-2,CASSGIAGGRTDTQYF
TRBJ1-2,TRBV19,CASQEQGSYGYTF
TRBJ2-5,TRBV11-2,CASGQRGWETQYF
TRBJ2-1,TRBV11-2,CASPRDGGEQFF
TRBJ2-2,TRBV30,CAWGRDAGELFF
TRBJ1-6,TRBV29-1,CSVSRGYNSPLHF
TRBJ2-7,TRBV6-6,CASSQGQGSYEQYF
TRBJ1-6,TRBV14,CASSQDLIPASPLHF
TRBJ2-1,TRBV5-4,CASSFGLAGGLNEQFF
TRBJ2-5,TRBV19,CASSIGQGPTETQYF
TRBJ2-7,TRBV12-5,CASGLPRLAGGSSYEQYF
TRBJ2-5,TRBV13,CASSFTLAETQYF
TRBJ1-2,TRBV10-3,CAISESRPTGGDYGYTF
TRBJ1-4,TRBV6-5,CASSPSRWNEKLFF
TRBJ1-4,TRBV6-5,CASSYSSAGNEKLFF
TRBJ2-6,TRBV11-1,CASSLGANSGANVLTF
TRBJ1-5,TRBV6-6,CASSYSQGDHQPQHF
TRBJ1-1,TRBV18,CASSPRGWGNTEAFF
TRBJ1-1,TRBV14,CASSPRHPPRGTEAFF
TRBJ1-3,TRBV9,CASSGNRVVGGNTIYF
TRBJ1-1,TRBV14,CASSQRTGLNTEAFF
TRBJ1-5,TRBV7-2,CASSPSTGGNVQPQHF